These 27 T cell receptor beta chains came from one sample sequenced in a study of OX40 agonist ivuxolimab in advanced cancers. The assay was immunoSEQ multiplex PCR, and TCRdb's table has in-frame clones only and misses some. Altogether around 91,000 clones are present, roughly nine tenths being singletons, with the ten largest covering roughly 0.2%. Sequenced material: CD4+ or CD8+ T cells sorted from blood, taken in a trial of the OX40 agonist ivuxolimab. These receptors all come from an adult with an advanced solid tumor such as melanoma, head and neck, liver or kidney cancer.

This clone has more than one count but fewer than ten. The V gene is TRBV5-1, the J gene TRBJ2-1; 14 bases agree with TRBD2. CDR3 length: 18 amino acids. The V gene end was trimmed by 6 bases and the J gene end by 6 bases; junction bases not matched to a gene: 14. The germline gives CDR1 SGHRS, CDR2 YFSETQ. The CDR3 sequence is CASTPPGLAGALGNEQFF. In DNA, the CDR3 is TGCGCCAGCACCCCCCCGGGACTAGCGGGGGCCCTTGGCAATGAGCAGTTCTTC.

The chain links TRBV27 to TRBJ2-1; 15 nucleotides match TRBD2. This CDR3 is built from 19 residues. Per germline, CDR1 MNHEY and CDR2 SMNVEV (reference sequence). The V and J ends lost 3 bases and 0 bases, in that order; junction bases with no gene match: 6. The CDR3 protein is CASSFSGTSGRFSYNEQFF. CDR3 bases: TGTGCCAGCAGTTTTTCCGGGACTAGCGGGAGGTTCTCCTACAATGAGCAGTTCTTC.

CDR3 sequence: CASSPHSAGNQPQHF. The CDR3 nucleotides read TGTGCCAGTAGTCCCCATTCGGCTGGGAATCAGCCCCAGCATTTT. The V and J genes are TRBV19 and TRBJ1-5; D is uncertain. Germline assignment: CDR1 LNHDA and CDR2 SQIVND (reference sequence). The CDR3 loop spans 15 amino acids. V shed 5 bases and J shed 4 bases, with 15 bases lying between them.

This sequence joins TRBV7-6 and TRBJ2-5, with 12 bases lining up with TRBD2. Germline-derived CDR1 and CDR2 are SGHVS and FNYEAQ. The V gene end was trimmed by 2 bases and the J gene end by 0 bases; junction bases not matched to a gene: 1. There are 16 residues in the CDR3. The CDR3 loop is CASSLRLAGDQETQYF. As DNA, the CDR3 is TGTGCCAGCAGCTTAAGACTAGCGGGGGACCAAGAGACCCAGTACTTC.

This clone was seen once. This chain joins TRBV5-1 and TRBJ2-1; 9 bases agree with TRBD1. Germline assignment: CDR1 SGHRS and CDR2 YFSETQ. The CDR3 spans 18 residues. Trimming removed 1 base from V and 4 bases from J; junction bases left unmatched: 12. The CDR3, as DNA: TGCGCCAGCAGCTTGAGGGACCCCGGGACAGGGTTGTACAATGAGCAGTTCTTC. It codes for CASSLRDPGTGLYNEQFF.

V is TRBV9 and J is TRBJ2-3; D is ambiguous. CDR1 is SGDLS and CDR2 is YYNGEE in the germline V gene. Deletions cut 1 base from V and 0 bases from J, with 9 bases between. There are 15 residues in the CDR3. The CDR3 reads CASSVYGLSTDTQYF. The CDR3, as DNA: TGTGCCAGCAGCGTATATGGTCTTAGCACAGATACGCAGTATTTT.

The rearrangement uses TRBV4-3 and TRBJ1-1, with a possible D match to TRBD1 (5 bases). Germline V gene sequence: CDR1 LGHNA, CDR2 YSLEER. V gave up 1 base and J gave up 0 bases, with 12 bases separating them. The length of the CDR3 is 16 residues. CDR3 sequence: CASSQGAQALNTEAFF. The CDR3 region has the DNA TGCGCCAGCAGCCAAGGGGCACAGGCTCTGAACACTGAAGCTTTCTTT.

The chain links TRBV6-6 to TRBJ1-5; D is uncertain. From germline, CDR1 is MNHNY and CDR2 SVGAGI (reference sequence). The CDR3 is 14 amino acids. Trimming left V 2 bases short and J 5 bases short, with 10 bases between. For the CDR3, the DNA is TGTGCCAGCAGTTACCTAAACGCGGATCAGCCCCAGCATTTT. This gives the protein CASSYLNADQPQHF.

Note on this clone: Additional DNA sequences in this sample encode the identical CDR3. This chain joins TRBV5-1 and TRBJ2-2; D unresolved. This CDR3 spans 16 amino acids. V dropped 0 bases and J dropped 1 base, with 10 bases sitting between them. Germline V CDR1 and CDR2: SGHRS, YFSETQ. As DNA, the CDR3 is TGCGCCAGCAGCTTGGAAGGGCACTTGAACACCGGGGAGCTGTTTTTT. Residues: CASSLEGHLNTGELFF.

The V gene is TRBV6-6, the J gene TRBJ2-7; no firm D call. CDR3 length: 15 residues. With 0 bases removed from V and 2 bases from J, the gap between germline ends came to 11 bases. The V gene's germline CDR1 is MNHNY and CDR2 SVGAGI (reference sequence). The DNA for the CDR3 is TGTGCCAGCAGTTACTCTTTCGTGCAGCCCTACGAGCAGTACTTC. This codes for CASSYSFVQPYEQYF.

V and J are TRBV6-1 and TRBJ2-1; TRBD2 matches at 7 bases. The junction had 9 bases not matched to a gene; V was cut back by 4 bases and J by 9 bases. This CDR3 has 14 residues. The V gene's germline CDR1 is MNHNS and CDR2 SASEGT. For the CDR3, the DNA is TGTGCCAGCAGTGGGGACTACCTACAAGCTGAGCAGTTCTTC. Its translation: CASSGDYLQAEQFF.

The J gene is TRBJ2-5, the V gene TRBV6-6; no reliable D call. The CDR3 is 13 amino acids. Trimming left V 6 bases short and J 3 bases short, with 11 bases between. Germline assignment: CDR1 MNHNY and CDR2 SVGAGI (reference sequence). The CDR3 DNA follows: TGTGCCAGCAGGGGCAATTTAGAAGAGACCCAGTACTTC. Its protein product is CASRGNLEETQYF.

This clone appeared a single time. The rearrangement links TRBV5-1 to TRBJ2-3, with a possible D match to TRBD1 (6 bases). Trimming cost V 2 bases and J 4 bases, with 17 bases left between them. Germline V gene sequence: CDR1 SGHRS, CDR2 YFSETQ. The CDR3 extends over 16 amino acids. CDR3 protein: CASSLQGQKGPDTQYF. CDR3 bases: TGCGCCAGCAGCTTACAGGGACAAAAAGGCCCAGATACGCAGTATTTT.

The rearrangement joins TRBV7-2 to TRBJ2-1, with 11 bases lining up with TRBD2. Germline lookup yields CDR1 SGHTA and CDR2 FQGNSA. The V and J ends lost 6 bases and 9 bases, in that order; junction bases with no gene match: 7. CDR3 size: 14 residues. The CDR3 sequence is CASSILAGELEQFF. CDR3 sequence (DNA): TGTGCCAGCAGTATACTAGCGGGAGAGCTTGAGCAGTTCTTC.

The J gene is TRBJ2-7, the V gene TRBV5-8, with TRBD1 matching 11 bases. The CDR3 sequence is 14 residues long. Germline-derived CDR1 and CDR2 are SGHTS and YDEGEE. In DNA form, the CDR3 reads TGTGCCAGCAGCTGGGCCGGGACAGGGGGTTCCCAAAATGTC. It yields the protein CASSWAGTGGSQNV.

The chain recombines TRBV18 with TRBJ2-6; 9 nucleotides match TRBD2. The trim removed 0 bases at V and 2 bases at J, leaving 5 bases unmatched. Germline CDR1 reads KGHSH; CDR2 reads LQKENI. This CDR3 is 18 amino acids long. The chain's CDR3 is CASSPPPGLATGANVLTF. The CDR3 DNA reads as TGTGCCAGCTCACCACCCCCGGGACTAGCTACTGGGGCCAACGTCCTGACTTTC. Together with reference TRBV18 and TRBJ2-6, the CDR3 gives the full variable domain: NAGVMQNPRHLVRRRGQEARLRCSPMKGHSHVYWYRQLPEEGLKFMVYLQKENIIDESGMPKERFSAEFPKEGPSILRIQQVVRGDSAAYFCASSPPPGLATGANVLTFGAGSRLTVL.

The CDR3 protein is CASSPTGTSGSVRRAEQFF. DNA of the CDR3: TGTGCCAGCAGCCCGACCGGGACTAGCGGGAGTGTAAGGCGGGCTGAGCAGTTCTTC. This chain uses TRBV4-2 with TRBJ2-1; 14 bases match TRBD2. V gave up 4 bases and J gave up 9 bases; unmatched junction bases: 17. The CDR3 has 19 residues. Looked up from germline, CDR1 is LGHNA and CDR2 is YNFKEQ.

The chain is built from TRBV5-1 and TRBJ2-1; D gene uncertain. This CDR3 is built from 11 residues. V lost 4 bases to trimming and J lost 8 bases, with 7 bases between them. Germline CDR1 is SGHRS and CDR2 is YFSETQ. CDR3 in DNA: TGCGCCAGCAGCGGAATGGATGAGCAGTTCTTC. Translation: CASSGMDEQFF.

In this sample, this clone turned up a few times. V gene TRBV4-1 combines with J gene TRBJ1-6, with D perhaps TRBD1 (6 bases). Trimming removed 5 bases at V and 6 bases at J, with 14 bases between. Germline-derived CDR1 and CDR2 are MGHRA and YSYEKL. This CDR3 region has 15 residues. The CDR3 DNA sequence: TGCGCCAGCAGCTCCTGGACAGAAGCTAATTCACCCCTCCACTTT. It translates to CASSSWTEANSPLHF.

This chain connects TRBV15 to TRBJ1-3; no clear D gene. V gave up 4 bases and J gave up 4 bases, with 5 bases separating them. The CDR3 has 12 amino acids. Germline V gene data show CDR1 as LNHNV and CDR2 as YYDKDF (reference sequence). The CDR3 DNA follows: TGTGCCACCAGCATGGCCGGAAACACCATATATTTT. Protein product: CATSMAGNTIYF.

The gene calls are TRBV4-2 and TRBJ2-4; 7 bases are shared with TRBD2. In germline, CDR1 is LGHNA, CDR2 YNFKEQ. V lost 0 bases, J lost 6 bases, and 8 bases stayed unmatched. The CDR3 totals 16 residues. The CDR3 nucleotides read TGTGCCAGCAGCCAAGAAATTTCTCGCGGGGGAAACATTCAGTACTTC. This translates into CASSQEISRGGNIQYF.

This clone is a singleton in its sample. CDR3 DNA sequence: TGTGCCAGTCAACAGGGAAGGGGCACCGGGGAGCTGTTTTTT. This sequence encodes CASQQGRGTGELFF. The chain employs TRBV5-4 and TRBJ2-2, with D possibly being TRBD1 (6 bases). The V gene's germline CDR1 is SGHNT and CDR2 YYREEE (reference sequence). V lost 8 bases and J lost 4, with 15 bases in between. The CDR3 is 14 amino acids.

The genes are TRBV19 and TRBJ2-3; D may match TRBD1 or TRBD2 (5 bases each). Deletions cut 6 bases from V and 0 bases from J, with 16 bases between. The CDR3 contains 16 residues. Per germline, CDR1 LNHDA and CDR2 SQIVND (reference sequence). The CDR3 DNA follows: TGTGCCAGTAGCCGGGACCGGGACGGTAGCACAGATACGCAGTATTTT. It is translated as CASSRDRDGSTDTQYF.

On this clone itself: One end of the junction varies from germline; a read error may be responsible. The rearrangement links TRBV7-7 to TRBJ2-5; 8 bases match TRBD1. Germline CDR1 SSHAT, CDR2 FNYEAQ (reference sequence). This CDR3 is 13 amino acids long. This CDR3 is CASSSGGVETQYF. CDR3 sequence (DNA): TGTGCTAGCAGTTCAGGGGGCGTAGAGACCCAGTACTTC.

About this clone itself: This specimen includes other DNA sequences encoding the same CDR3. The genes are TRBV19 and TRBJ1-4, with D maybe TRBD1 (5 bases). The ends were cut back, 3 bases at V and 0 bases at J, with 8 bases in the middle. Germline loops: CDR1 LNHDA, CDR2 SQIVND (reference sequence). There are 15 residues in the CDR3. The CDR3 here is CASSMAGATNEKLFF. CDR3 in DNA: TGTGCCAGTAGTATGGCGGGGGCAACTAATGAAAAACTGTTTTTT.

The chain employs TRBV14 and TRBJ2-5, with D unclear. There are 12 residues in the CDR3. The V end was cut by 3 bases, the J end by 1 base, with 3 bases between. CDR1 is SGHDN, CDR2 FVKESK, per germline. CDR3 in amino acids: CASSQTQETQYF. CDR3 coding DNA: TGTGCCAGCAGCCAGACCCAAGAGACCCAGTACTTC. The full variable domain, rest sourced from reference TRBV14 and TRBJ2-5, is EAGVTQFPSHSVIEKGQTVTLRCDPISGHDNLYWYRRVMGKEIKFLLHFVKESKQDESGMPNNRFLAERTGGTYSTLKVQPAELEDSGVYFCASSQTQETQYFGPGTRLLVL.

Comment on this clone: Compared with germline, one end of the junction differs, possibly owing to a read error. Distinct nucleotide sequences in the sample also encode this CDR3. The genes are TRBV11-1 and TRBJ2-7, with 10 positions matching TRBD1. Looked up from germline, CDR1 is SGHAT and CDR2 is FQDESV (reference sequence). The CDR3 extends over 15 amino acids. CDR3 in amino acids: CASSLADRGSYEQYF. The CDR3 nucleotides read TGCGCCAGCAGCTTAGCGGACAGGGGGTCCTACGAGCAGTACTTC.